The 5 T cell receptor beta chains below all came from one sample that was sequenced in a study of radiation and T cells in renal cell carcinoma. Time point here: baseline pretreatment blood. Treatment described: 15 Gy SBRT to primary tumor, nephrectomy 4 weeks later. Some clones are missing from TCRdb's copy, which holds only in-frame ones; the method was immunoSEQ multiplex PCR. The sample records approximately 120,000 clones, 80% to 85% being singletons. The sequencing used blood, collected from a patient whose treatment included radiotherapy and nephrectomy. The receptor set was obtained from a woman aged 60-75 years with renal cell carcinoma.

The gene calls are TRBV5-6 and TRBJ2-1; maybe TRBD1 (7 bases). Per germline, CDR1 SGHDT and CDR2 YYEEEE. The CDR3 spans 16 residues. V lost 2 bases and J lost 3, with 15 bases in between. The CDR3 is CASSFRGQGGYNEQFF. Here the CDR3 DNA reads TGTGCCAGCAGCTTCCGGGGTCAGGGGGGCTACAATGAGCAGTTCTTC.

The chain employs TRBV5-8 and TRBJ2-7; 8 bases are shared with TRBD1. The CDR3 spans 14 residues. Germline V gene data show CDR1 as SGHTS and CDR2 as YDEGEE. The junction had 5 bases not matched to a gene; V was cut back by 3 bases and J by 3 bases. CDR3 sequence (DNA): TGTGCCAGCAGCTGGGGGACAGGCTTCTACGAGCAGTACTTC. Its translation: CASSWGTGFYEQYF.

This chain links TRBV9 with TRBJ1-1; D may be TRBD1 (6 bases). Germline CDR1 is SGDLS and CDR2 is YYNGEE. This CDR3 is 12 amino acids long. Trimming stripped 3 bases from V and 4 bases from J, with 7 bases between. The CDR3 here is CASSGGATEAFF. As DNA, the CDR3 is TGTGCCAGCAGCGGGGGGGCCACTGAAGCTTTCTTT. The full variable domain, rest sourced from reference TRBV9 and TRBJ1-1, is DSGVTQTPKHLITATGQRVTLRCSPRSGDLSVYWYQQSLDQGLQFLIQYYNGEERAKGNILERFSAQQFPDLHSELNLSSLELGDSALYFCASSGGATEAFFGQGTRLTVV.

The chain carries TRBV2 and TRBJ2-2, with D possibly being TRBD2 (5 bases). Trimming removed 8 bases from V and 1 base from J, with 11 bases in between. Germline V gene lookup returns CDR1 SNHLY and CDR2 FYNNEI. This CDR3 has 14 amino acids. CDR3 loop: CASGFGGNTGELFF. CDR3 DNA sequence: TGTGCCAGCGGATTCGGAGGGAACACCGGGGAGCTGTTTTTT.

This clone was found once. CDR3 DNA sequence: TGTGCCAGCAGTTTATTAGCGGGGGAAGAGTTCTTC. It specifies CASSLLAGEEFF. The genes are TRBV27 and TRBJ2-1; 9 nucleotides match TRBD2. The CDR3 has 12 amino acids. Germline values: CDR1 MNHEY, CDR2 SMNVEV (reference sequence). The V and J ends lost 1 base and 14 bases, in that order; junction bases with no gene match: 3.